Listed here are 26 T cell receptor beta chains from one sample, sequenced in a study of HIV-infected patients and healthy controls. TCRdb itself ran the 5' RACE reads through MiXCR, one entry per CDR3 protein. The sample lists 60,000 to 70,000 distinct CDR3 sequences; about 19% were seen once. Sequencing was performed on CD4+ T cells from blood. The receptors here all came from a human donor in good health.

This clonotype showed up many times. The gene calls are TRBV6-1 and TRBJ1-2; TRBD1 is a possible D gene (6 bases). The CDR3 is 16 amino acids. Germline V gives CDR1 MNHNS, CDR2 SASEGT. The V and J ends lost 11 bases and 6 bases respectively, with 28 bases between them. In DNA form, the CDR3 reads TGTGCCGCGAGGGATTCAACTAGGGGGGCGACTGATGGCTACACCTTC. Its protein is CAARDSTRGATDGYTF.

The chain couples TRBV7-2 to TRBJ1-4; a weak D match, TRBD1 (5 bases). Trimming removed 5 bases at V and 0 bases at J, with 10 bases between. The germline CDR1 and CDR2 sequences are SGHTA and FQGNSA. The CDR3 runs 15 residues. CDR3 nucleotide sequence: TGTGCCAGCAGCCGGGGACGGACAACTAATGAAAAACTGTTTTTT. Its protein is CASSRGRTTNEKLFF.

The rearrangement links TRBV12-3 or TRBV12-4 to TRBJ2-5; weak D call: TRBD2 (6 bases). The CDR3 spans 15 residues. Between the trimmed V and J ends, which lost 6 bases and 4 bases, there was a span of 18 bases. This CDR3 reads CASSTKRLVSETQYF. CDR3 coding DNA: TGTGCCAGCAGCACGAAACGACTAGTCTCAGAGACCCAGTACTTC.

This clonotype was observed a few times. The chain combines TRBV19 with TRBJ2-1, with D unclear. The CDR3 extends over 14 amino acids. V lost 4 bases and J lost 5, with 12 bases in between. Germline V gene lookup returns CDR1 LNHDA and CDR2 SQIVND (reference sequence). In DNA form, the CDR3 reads TGTGCCAGTAGTACAAATTACCGCGACAATGAGCAGTTCTTC. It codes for CASSTNYRDNEQFF.

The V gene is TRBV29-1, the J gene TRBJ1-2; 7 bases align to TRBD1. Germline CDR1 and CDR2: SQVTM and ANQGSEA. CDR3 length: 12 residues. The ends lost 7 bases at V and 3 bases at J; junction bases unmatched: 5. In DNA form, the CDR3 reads TGCAGCGCAAATCAGGGGGACTATGGCTACACCTTC. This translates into CSANQGDYGYTF.

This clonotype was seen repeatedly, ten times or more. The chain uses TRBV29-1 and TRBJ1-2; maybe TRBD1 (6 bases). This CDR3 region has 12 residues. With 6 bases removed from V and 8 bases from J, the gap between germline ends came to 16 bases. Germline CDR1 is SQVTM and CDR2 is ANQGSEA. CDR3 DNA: TGCAGCGTAGGACGACAGGCCGGGGGCTACACCTTC. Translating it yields CSVGRQAGGYTF.

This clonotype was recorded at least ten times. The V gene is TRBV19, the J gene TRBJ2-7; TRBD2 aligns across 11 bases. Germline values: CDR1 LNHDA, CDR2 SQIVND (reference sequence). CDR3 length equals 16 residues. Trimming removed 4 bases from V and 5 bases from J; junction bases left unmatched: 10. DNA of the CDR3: TGTGCCAGTAGTACCCACACCGGGACTAGCGGCCACGAGCAGTACTTC. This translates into CASSTHTGTSGHEQYF.

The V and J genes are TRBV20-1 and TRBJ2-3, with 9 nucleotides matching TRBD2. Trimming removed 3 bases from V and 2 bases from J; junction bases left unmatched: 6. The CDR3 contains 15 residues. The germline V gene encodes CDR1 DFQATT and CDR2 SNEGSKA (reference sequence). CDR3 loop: CSARRSGGPTDTQYF. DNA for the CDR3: TGCAGTGCTAGGAGGAGCGGGGGGCCCACAGATACGCAGTATTTT.

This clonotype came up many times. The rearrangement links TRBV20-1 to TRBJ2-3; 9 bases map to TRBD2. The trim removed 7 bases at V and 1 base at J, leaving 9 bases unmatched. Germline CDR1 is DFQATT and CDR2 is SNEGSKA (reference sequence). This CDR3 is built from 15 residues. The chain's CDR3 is CSVVTSGLGTDTQYF. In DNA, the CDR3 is TGCAGTGTTGTGACTAGCGGACTCGGCACAGATACGCAGTATTTT.

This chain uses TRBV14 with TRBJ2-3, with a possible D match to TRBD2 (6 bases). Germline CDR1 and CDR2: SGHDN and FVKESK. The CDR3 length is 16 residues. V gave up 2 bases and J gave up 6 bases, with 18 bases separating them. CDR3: CASSQTGWRDADTQYF. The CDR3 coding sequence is TGTGCCAGCAGCCAAACGGGGTGGCGGGATGCGGATACGCAGTATTTT.

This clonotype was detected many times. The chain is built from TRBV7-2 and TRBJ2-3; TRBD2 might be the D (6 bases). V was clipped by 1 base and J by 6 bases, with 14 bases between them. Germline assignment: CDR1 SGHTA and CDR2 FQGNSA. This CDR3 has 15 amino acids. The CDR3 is CASSLGGAGGDTQYF. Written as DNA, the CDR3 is TGTGCCAGCAGCTTAGGCGGGGCCGGTGGGGATACGCAGTATTTT.

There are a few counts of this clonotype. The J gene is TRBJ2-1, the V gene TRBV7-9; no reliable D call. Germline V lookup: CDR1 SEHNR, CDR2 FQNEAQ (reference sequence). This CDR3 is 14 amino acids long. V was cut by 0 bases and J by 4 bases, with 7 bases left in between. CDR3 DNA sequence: TGTGCCAGCAGCTTAGCCGCGGCTTACAATGAGCAGTTCTTC. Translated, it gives CASSLAAAYNEQFF.

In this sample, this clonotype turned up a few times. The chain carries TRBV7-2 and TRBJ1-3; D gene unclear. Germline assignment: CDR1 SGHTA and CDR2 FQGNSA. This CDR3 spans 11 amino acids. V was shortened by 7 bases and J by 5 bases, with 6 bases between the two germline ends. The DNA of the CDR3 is TGTGCCAGCACCTACCGAAACACCATATATTTT. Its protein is CASTYRNTIYF.

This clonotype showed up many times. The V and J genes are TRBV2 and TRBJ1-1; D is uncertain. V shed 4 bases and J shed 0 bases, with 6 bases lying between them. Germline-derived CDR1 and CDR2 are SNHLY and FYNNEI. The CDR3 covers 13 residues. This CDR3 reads CASSGNLNTEAFF. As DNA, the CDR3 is TGTGCCAGCAGTGGGAACCTGAACACTGAAGCTTTCTTT.

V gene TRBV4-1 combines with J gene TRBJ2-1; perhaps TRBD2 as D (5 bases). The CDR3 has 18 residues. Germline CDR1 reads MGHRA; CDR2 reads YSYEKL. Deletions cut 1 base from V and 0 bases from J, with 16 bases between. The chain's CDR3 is CASSQVVFAGRSYNEQFF. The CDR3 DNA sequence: TGCGCCAGCAGCCAAGTTGTATTCGCGGGCCGCTCCTACAATGAGCAGTTCTTC.

The CDR3 here is CAWADRGSSYTF. For the CDR3, the DNA is TGTGCCTGGGCGGACAGGGGCTCGAGCTACACCTTC. The gene calls are TRBV30 and TRBJ1-2, with TRBD1 matching over 9 bases. CDR3 size: 12 residues. V was pared by 5 bases and J by 9 bases, with 7 bases of the junction left unmatched. Germline-derived CDR1 and CDR2 are GTSNPN and SVGIG (reference sequence).

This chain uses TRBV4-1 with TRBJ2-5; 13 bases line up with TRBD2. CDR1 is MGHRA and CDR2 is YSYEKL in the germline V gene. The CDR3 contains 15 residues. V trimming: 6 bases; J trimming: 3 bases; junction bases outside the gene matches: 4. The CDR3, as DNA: TGCGCCAGCAGGAAAGGACTAGCGGGGGAAGAGACCCAGTACTTC. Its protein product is CASRKGLAGEETQYF.

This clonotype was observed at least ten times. The CDR3 loop is CSVDNGGPNEQFF. CDR3 coding DNA: TGCAGCGTTGATAACGGGGGCCCCAATGAGCAGTTCTTC. This rearrangement joins TRBV29-1 to TRBJ2-1; D is perhaps TRBD1 or TRBD2 (6 bases each). The CDR3 loop spans 13 amino acids. Trimming took 3 bases from V and 6 from J, leaving 12 bases between them. Germline V gene lookup returns CDR1 SQVTM and CDR2 ANQGSEA.

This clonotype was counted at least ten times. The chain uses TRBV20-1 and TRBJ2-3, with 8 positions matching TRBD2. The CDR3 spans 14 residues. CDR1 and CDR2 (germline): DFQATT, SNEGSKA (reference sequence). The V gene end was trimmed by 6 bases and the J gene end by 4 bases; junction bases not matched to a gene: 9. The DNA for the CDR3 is TGCAGTGCCACTGGACTAGCTGCCCCAGATACGCAGTATTTT. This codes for CSATGLAAPDTQYF.

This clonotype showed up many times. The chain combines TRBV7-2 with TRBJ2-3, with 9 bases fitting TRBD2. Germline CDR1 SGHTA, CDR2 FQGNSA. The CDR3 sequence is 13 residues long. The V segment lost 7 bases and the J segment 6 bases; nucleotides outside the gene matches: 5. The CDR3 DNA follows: TGTGCCAGCACCGTAGCGGGAGTGGATACGCAGTATTTT. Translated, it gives CASTVAGVDTQYF.

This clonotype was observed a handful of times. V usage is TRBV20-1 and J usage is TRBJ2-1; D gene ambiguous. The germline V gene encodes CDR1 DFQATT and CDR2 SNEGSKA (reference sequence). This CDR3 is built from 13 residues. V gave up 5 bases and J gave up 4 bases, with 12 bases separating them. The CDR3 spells CSAPPDGYNEQFF. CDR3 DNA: TGCAGTGCTCCCCCTGACGGGTACAATGAGCAGTTCTTC.

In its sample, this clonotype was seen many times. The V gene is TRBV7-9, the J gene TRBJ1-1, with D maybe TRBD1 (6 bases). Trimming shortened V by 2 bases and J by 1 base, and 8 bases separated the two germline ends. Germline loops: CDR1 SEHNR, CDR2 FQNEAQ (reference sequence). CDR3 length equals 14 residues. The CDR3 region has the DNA TGTGCCAGCAGCTTAACAGGGACGAACACTGAAGCTTTCTTT. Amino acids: CASSLTGTNTEAFF.

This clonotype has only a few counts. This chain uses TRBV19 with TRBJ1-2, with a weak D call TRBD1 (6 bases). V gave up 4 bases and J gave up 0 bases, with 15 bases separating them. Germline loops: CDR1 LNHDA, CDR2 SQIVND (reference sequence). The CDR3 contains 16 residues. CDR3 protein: CASSTTGGLANYGYTF. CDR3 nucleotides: TGTGCCAGTAGTACGACCGGGGGCTTAGCTAACTATGGCTACACCTTC.

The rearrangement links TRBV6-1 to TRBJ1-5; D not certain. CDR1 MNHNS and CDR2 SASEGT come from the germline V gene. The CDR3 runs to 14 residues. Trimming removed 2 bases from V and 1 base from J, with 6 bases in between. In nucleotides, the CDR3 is TGTGCCAGCAGTGAAAAATGGAGCAATCAGCCCCAGCATTTT. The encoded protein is CASSEKWSNQPQHF.

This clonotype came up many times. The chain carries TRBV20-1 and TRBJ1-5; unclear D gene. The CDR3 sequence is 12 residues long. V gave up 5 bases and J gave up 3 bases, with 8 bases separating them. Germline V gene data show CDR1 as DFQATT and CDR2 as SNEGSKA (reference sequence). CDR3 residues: CSASYNNQPQHF. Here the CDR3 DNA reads TGCAGTGCTTCGTATAACAATCAGCCCCAGCATTTT.

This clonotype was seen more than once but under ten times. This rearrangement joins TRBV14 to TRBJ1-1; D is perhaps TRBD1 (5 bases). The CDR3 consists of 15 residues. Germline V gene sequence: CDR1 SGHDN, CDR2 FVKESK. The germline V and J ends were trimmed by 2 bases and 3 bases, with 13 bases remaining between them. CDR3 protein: CASSQSQDGYTEAFF. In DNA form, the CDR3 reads TGTGCCAGCAGCCAATCACAGGACGGGTACACTGAAGCTTTCTTT.